This is a list of T cell receptor beta chains from one sample in a study of a mutant IDH1 vaccine in newly diagnosed glioma. The antigens for these receptors are not known. The protocol was immunoSEQ multiplex PCR, while the TCRdb copy is restricted to in-frame clones and leaves out a portion. The sample records about 24,000 clones, 79% being singletons. Sequences were derived from PBMCs, sampled from a glioma patient whose treatment included an IDH1 peptide vaccine. The receptors stem from a man aged 35-49 years with glioma. The CDR3 runs from the conserved cysteine through the conserved F or W. The D gene is left open where the match is weak. Only some rows state a clone size, as once, few, many or a class for expanded clones.

d_gene	v_gene	j_gene	abundance	CDR3nt	CDR3aa
NA	TRBV6-5	TRBJ1-1	few	TGTGCCAGCAGTTACAGGCGGTGGGGGAACACTGAAGCTTTCTTT	CASSYRRWGNTEAFF
TRBD1	TRBV5-1	TRBJ1-1	NA	TGCGCCAGCAGCTTCGGGGACAGGGCCAAGAACACTGAAGCTTTCTTT	CASSFGDRAKNTEAFF
NA	TRBV14	TRBJ1-3	NA	TGTGCCAGCAGCCAAATACAGAGGAGAAACACCATATATTTT	CASSQIQRRNTIYF
TRBD2	TRBV5-1	TRBJ2-5	NA	TGCGCCAGCAGCTACCGGACTAGATTGACGGAAGAGACCCAGTACTTC	CASSYRTRLTEETQYF
TRBD1	TRBV18	TRBJ1-1	NA	TGTGCCAGCTCACCAGTTGGGCAGGGGGCGATTGAAGCTTTCTTT	CASSPVGQGAIEAFF
TRBD2	TRBV5-4	TRBJ2-2	NA	TGTGCCAGCAGCGGAGAACTAGCGGGGTACACCGGGGAGCTGTTTTTT	CASSGELAGYTGELFF
NA	TRBV4-3	TRBJ2-1	few	TGCGCCAGCAGCCAAGACCCCGTAGTGGGAGGCTCCTACAATGAGCAGTTCTTC	CASSQDPVVGGSYNEQFF
NA	TRBV7-9	TRBJ1-3	NA	TGTGCCAGCAGCTTAATTGGGAACACCATATATTTT	CASSLIGNTIYF
TRBD1	TRBV10-3	TRBJ1-1	NA	TGTGCCATCAGGGGACAGGGGATGGATGAAGCTTTCTTT	CAIRGQGMDEAFF
NA	TRBV19	TRBJ1-6	NA	TGTGCCAGTACACGGGGGGCCCAATATGATAATTCACCCCTCCACTTT	CASTRGAQYDNSPLHF
NA	TRBV19	TRBJ1-2	once	TGTGCCAGTAGTATTAGGTCCCGGGACAAAACTAACTATGGCTACACCTTC	CASSIRSRDKTNYGYTF
NA	TRBV6-1	TRBJ2-1	NA	TGTGCCAGCAGTGCCGGGACGTTAAGAGATGAGCAGTTCTTC	CASSAGTLRDEQFF
NA	TRBV5-1	TRBJ1-2	NA	TGCGCCAGCAGCCTGGGTATGGGCAGGGGAGATGGCTACACCTTC	CASSLGMGRGDGYTF
TRBD2	TRBV28	TRBJ2-2	once	TGTGCCAGCAGCTATAGCGGGAGGGCGAACGGGGAGCTGTTTTTT	CASSYSGRANGELFF
NA	TRBV6-6	TRBJ2-3	NA	TGTGCCAGCAGTTTCACCGGGAAGATCACAGATACGCAGTATTTT	CASSFTGKITDTQYF
TRBD1	TRBV19	TRBJ1-5	NA	TGTGCCAGTAGTACAGGGGGTCGCCAGCCCCAGCATTTT	CASSTGGRQPQHF
TRBD2	TRBV7-2	TRBJ2-4	once	TGTGCCAGCAGCTTAGTTACATCTAGCGGGATGGCCAAAAACATTCAGTACTTC	CASSLVTSSGMAKNIQYF
NA	TRBV5-1	TRBJ1-5	NA	TGCGCCAGCAGCCCGGGATCGGGGGATCAGCCCCAGCATTTT	CASSPGSGDQPQHF
TRBD1	TRBV6-1	TRBJ1-1	few	TGTGCCAGCAGTTTCTACAGGGGTGGTGAAGCTTTCTTT	CASSFYRGGEAFF